Presented here are 25 T cell receptor beta chains from one specimen sequenced in a study of blood T cell repertoires in COVID-19. The protocol was immunoSEQ multiplex PCR, while the TCRdb copy is restricted to in-frame clones and leaves out a portion. This table has about 170,000 clones, around four fifths appearing once. Material for sequencing was peripheral blood. The receptor set was obtained from a woman in her 70s with COVID-19, enrolled during active disease.

The chain combines TRBV5-6 with TRBJ2-7; tentative D call: TRBD1 (6 bases). The CDR3 totals 14 residues. Germline V gene lookup returns CDR1 SGHDT and CDR2 YYEEEE. The V and J ends lost 4 bases and 1 base respectively, with 12 bases between them. CDR3 in DNA: TGTGCCAGCAGCAGAGGACAGCTTTCCTACGAGCAGTACTTC. This codes for CASSRGQLSYEQYF.

In its sample, this clone was seen once. The V gene is TRBV7-2, the J gene TRBJ2-2; 7 bases map to TRBD2. J lost 2 bases, V lost 3 bases, and 6 bases had no gene match. The CDR3 runs to 16 residues. CDR1 and CDR2 (germline): SGHTA, FQGNSA. The CDR3 nucleotides read TGTGCCAGCAGCTTCCCAGCGGGACTTAACACCGGGGAGCTGTTTTTT. As protein: CASSFPAGLNTGELFF. Drawing the rest from reference TRBV7-2 and TRBJ2-2, the complete variable domain is GAGVSQSPSNKVTEKGKDVELRCDPISGHTALYWYRQSLGQGLEFLIYFQGNSAPDKSGLPSDRFSAERTGGSVSTLTIQRTQQEDSAVYLCASSFPAGLNTGELFFGEGSRLTVL.

The chain is built from TRBV4-2 and TRBJ2-1; perhaps TRBD2 as D (5 bases). The germline V gene has CDR1 LGHNA and CDR2 YNFKEQ. This CDR3 is built from 15 residues. The V and J ends lost 0 bases and 9 bases respectively, with 15 bases between them. The DNA for the CDR3 is TGTGCCAGCAGCCAAGATCAAACTAGTATTGGTGAGCAGTTCTTC. It is translated as CASSQDQTSIGEQFF.

Comment on this clone: Its ends do not fully match the called genes, so a read error is possible. The chain joins TRBV5-6 to TRBJ2-7; 15 nucleotides agree with TRBD2. The germline V gene encodes CDR1 SGHDT and CDR2 YYEEEE. This CDR3 comprises 14 residues. The CDR3 protein is CASSLGGTSGRNPF. The CDR3 bases are TGTGCCAGCAGCTTGGGAGGGACTAGCGGGAGGAACCCCTTC.

The chain recombines TRBV19 with TRBJ2-5; TRBD1 is a possible D gene (6 bases). Per the germline V gene, CDR1 is LNHDA and CDR2 is SQIVND (reference sequence). Trimming stripped 6 bases from V and 1 base from J, with 9 bases between. CDR3 length: 13 residues. The CDR3 DNA reads as TGTGCCAGTAGGCGGACAGCCCAAGAGACCCAGTACTTC. Residues: CASRRTAQETQYF.

This chain joins TRBV18 and TRBJ2-3; 8 positions agree with TRBD1. Trimming cost V 6 bases and J 1 base; bases outside gene matches: 12. The CDR3 has 17 residues. Looked up from germline, CDR1 is KGHSH and CDR2 is LQKENI. The CDR3 DNA reads as TGTGCCAGCTCGCCCCTGAAGGGACAGGATGGCACAGATACGCAGTATTTT. Translation gives CASSPLKGQDGTDTQYF.

This sequence joins TRBV5-1 and TRBJ2-5; the match to TRBD2 covers 8 bases. V shed 0 bases, J shed 4 bases, and the junction held 5 bases outside the gene matches. This CDR3 region has 15 residues. Germline CDR1 and CDR2: SGHRS and YFSETQ. CDR3 region: CASSLVGRDGETQYF. As DNA, the CDR3 is TGCGCCAGCAGCTTGGTCGGGAGGGATGGAGAGACCCAGTACTTC.

This clone turned up a few times. The chain couples TRBV2 to TRBJ1-1; maybe TRBD1 (5 bases). Germline CDR1 reads SNHLY; CDR2 reads FYNNEI. The CDR3 spans 13 residues. The CDR3 loop reads CATGPGLNTEAFF. In DNA form, the CDR3 reads TGTGCAACAGGCCCAGGCCTGAACACTGAAGCTTTCTTT.

This chain connects TRBV7-6 to TRBJ1-2, with a tentative D call TRBD1 (6 bases). The CDR3 has 15 residues. Trimming shortened V by 4 bases and J by 4 bases, and 16 bases separated the two germline ends. CDR1 SGHVS and CDR2 FNYEAQ come from the germline V gene. This chain's CDR3 is CASSSRGSGGYGYTF. In DNA form, the CDR3 reads TGTGCCAGCAGCTCCAGGGGTTCGGGAGGCTATGGCTACACCTTC. Filled out from reference TRBV7-6 and TRBJ1-2, the complete variable domain reads GAGVSQSPRYKVTKRGQDVALRCDPISGHVSLYWYRQALGQGPEFLTYFNYEAQQDKSGLPNDRFSAERPEGSISTLTIQRTEQRDSAMYRCASSSRGSGGYGYTFGSGTRLTVV.

This chain connects TRBV24-1 to TRBJ2-3, with TRBD1 matching over 9 bases. J lost 5 bases, V lost 4 bases, and 6 bases had no gene match. The CDR3 is made up of 15 amino acids. Germline CDR1 and CDR2: KGHDR and SFDVKD. CDR3 coding DNA: TGTGCCACCAGTGACCCGGGACAGGGTATAGATACGCAGTATTTT. Residues: CATSDPGQGIDTQYF.

J is TRBJ1-6 and V is TRBV28; D might be TRBD1 (6 bases). Trimming stripped 3 bases from V and 0 bases from J, with 9 bases between. Germline lookup yields CDR1 MDHEN and CDR2 SYDVKM. The CDR3 extends over 16 amino acids. Written as DNA, the CDR3 is TGTGCCAGCAGTTTTGGGACAAGCTCCTATAATTCACCCCTCCACTTT. Its protein is CASSFGTSSYNSPLHF.

The chain couples TRBV18 to TRBJ1-1, with TRBD1 matching over 7 bases. The V and J ends lost 2 bases and 3 bases, in that order; junction bases with no gene match: 3. Germline-derived CDR1 and CDR2 are KGHSH and LQKENI. The length of the CDR3 is 14 residues. The CDR3 DNA reads TGTGCCAGCTCACCAGACAGGGCGGACACTGAAGCTTTCTTT. It is translated as CASSPDRADTEAFF.

The chain recombines TRBV30 with TRBJ2-1, with 7 nucleotides matching TRBD2. Germline loops: CDR1 GTSNPN, CDR2 SVGIG (reference sequence). This CDR3 is 14 amino acids long. V lost 3 bases, J lost 7 bases, and 9 bases stayed unmatched. DNA for the CDR3: TGTGCCTGGAGGCGCCTAGCGGTTTGGAATGAGCAGTTCTTC. Its translation is CAWRRLAVWNEQFF.

The gene calls are TRBV5-8 and TRBJ2-5; 8 nucleotides agree with TRBD1. The CDR3 loop spans 17 amino acids. Germline V CDR1 and CDR2: SGHTS, YDEGEE. V was pared by 0 bases and J by 4 bases, with 11 bases of the junction left unmatched. CDR3 in DNA: TGTGCCAGCAGCTTGGTTAGGACAGGGACCCGTCGAGAGACCCAGTACTTC. Residues: CASSLVRTGTRRETQYF.

For this clone: The junction differs from germline at one of its ends, possibly a read error. The chain carries TRBV29-1 and TRBJ2-1; 7 nucleotides line up with TRBD2. This CDR3 region has 12 residues. Germline lookup yields CDR1 SQVTM and CDR2 ANQGSEA. The CDR3 loop reads CSVPAGYSEQFF. The DNA of the CDR3 is TGCAGCGTTCCAGCGGGATACAGTGAGCAGTTCTTC.

This chain connects TRBV27 to TRBJ1-6, with unresolved D. The CDR3 is 14 amino acids. Germline assignment: CDR1 MNHEY and CDR2 SMNVEV (reference sequence). Between the trimmed V and J ends, which lost 4 bases and 6 bases, there was a span of 10 bases. CDR3 sequence reads: CASSWAGINSPLHF. CDR3 in DNA: TGTGCCAGCAGTTGGGCAGGCATTAATTCACCCCTCCACTTT.

The rearrangement links TRBV30 to TRBJ2-7; D gene unclear. From germline, CDR1 is GTSNPN and CDR2 SVGIG (reference sequence). V was cut by 2 bases and J by 0 bases, with 11 bases left in between. The CDR3 length is 14 residues. In DNA form, the CDR3 reads TGTGCCTGGAGTAGAGGCGGTACCTCCTACGAGCAGTACTTC. Residues: CAWSRGGTSYEQYF.

The J gene is TRBJ2-2, the V gene TRBV30; 9 nucleotides match TRBD2. V was pared by 4 bases and J by 7 bases, with 10 bases of the junction left unmatched. This CDR3 has 15 residues. Germline loops: CDR1 GTSNPN, CDR2 SVGIG (reference sequence). In nucleotides, the CDR3 is TGTGCCTGGACTAGCGGGAATTTAATGGGCGGGGAGCTGTTTTTT. This sequence encodes CAWTSGNLMGGELFF.

CDR3: CASSEARTDTQYF. The CDR3 bases are TGCGCCAGCAGTGAGGCGCGCACAGATACGCAGTATTTT. This rearrangement joins TRBV10-2 to TRBJ2-3, with no clear D. From germline, CDR1 is WSHSY and CDR2 SAAADI. The CDR3 is 13 amino acids. The V end was cut by 2 bases, the J end by 1 base, with 4 bases between.

The V call is TRBV11-3, the J call TRBJ2-5, with TRBD2 matching over 11 bases. Germline CDR1 reads SGHNT; CDR2 reads YENEEA. There are 15 residues in the CDR3. Germline trimming cut 3 bases from V and 3 bases from J; bases unmatched to any gene: 3. The CDR3 nucleotides are TGTGCCAGCAGCTTTGGGGGACTAGCGGAAGAGACCCAGTACTTC. Protein sequence: CASSFGGLAEETQYF. Filled out from reference TRBV11-3 and TRBJ2-5, the complete variable domain reads EAGVVQSPRYKIIEKKQPVAFWCNPISGHNTLYWYLQNLGQGPELLIRYENEEAVDDSQLPKDRFSAERLKGVDSTLKIQPAELGDSAVYLCASSFGGLAEETQYFGPGTRLLVL.

V gene TRBV5-1 combines with J gene TRBJ2-7, with TRBD1 matching 11 bases. This CDR3 comprises 15 residues. The germline V gene encodes CDR1 SGHRS and CDR2 YFSETQ. J gave up 6 bases and V 2 bases, and 7 bases lay outside the gene matches. As DNA, the CDR3 is TGCGCCAGCAGCTTTGGGGGGACAGGGGGTTTCGAGCAGTACTTC. This gives the protein CASSFGGTGGFEQYF.

The V gene is TRBV11-3, the J gene TRBJ2-1; 12 positions match TRBD2. Germline lookup yields CDR1 SGHNT and CDR2 YENEEA. Trimming cost V 3 bases and J 7 bases; bases outside gene matches: 4. The CDR3 length is 15 residues. CDR3 region: CASSLGTSGQNEQFF. Written as DNA, the CDR3 is TGTGCCAGCAGCTTGGGGACTAGCGGGCAGAATGAGCAGTTCTTC.

The chain couples TRBV5-8 to TRBJ2-1, with unresolved D. V was clipped by 4 bases and J by 0 bases, with 11 bases between them. This CDR3 comprises 15 residues. Germline-derived CDR1 and CDR2 are SGHTS and YDEGEE. CDR3 sequence (DNA): TGTGCCAGCAGCCATCTAAACCGCTCCTACAATGAGCAGTTCTTC. Amino acid sequence: CASSHLNRSYNEQFF.

This chain uses TRBV10-3 with TRBJ2-2, with D possibly TRBD1 on 6 matching bases. CDR3 length: 15 residues. Germline assignment: CDR1 ENHRY and CDR2 SYGVKD. V dropped 4 bases and J dropped 7 bases, with 16 bases sitting between them. In nucleotides, the CDR3 is TGTGCCATCAGTGCATCGGGGATAGGGGGCGGGGAGCTGTTTTTT. This sequence encodes CAISASGIGGGELFF.

The chain uses TRBV5-6 and TRBJ2-5; D not resolved. This CDR3 spans 14 amino acids. V was clipped by 1 base and J by 0 bases, with 7 bases between them. Germline V CDR1 and CDR2: SGHDT, YYEEEE. CDR3 nucleotides: TGTGCCAGCAGCTTGCAGGCCTACCAAGAGACCCAGTACTTC. Its protein product is CASSLQAYQETQYF.